These T cell receptor beta chains were read from a single sample in a study of control samples from healthy donors and cancer patients. TCRdb's table, derived via immunoSEQ multiplex PCR, lists solely in-frame clones and lacks some. The repertoire consists of about 41,000 clones, with 94% occurring once and the leading ten covering about 24%. The specimen sequenced was blood. The receptors were gathered from a man aged 55 to 70 in good health. Both conserved end residues are part of each CDR3. A D gene is named only where the DNA matches it firmly. Only some rows state a clone size, as once, few, many or a class for expanded clones.

J: TRBJ2-3; length: 12; D: NA; V: TRBV5-1; size: NA; CDR3: CASQTDTDTQYF; DNA: TGCGCCAGCCAGACAGACACAGATACGCAGTATTTT
J: TRBJ2-3; length: 16; D: TRBD2; V: TRBV9; size: NA; CDR3: CASSGHGLVGADTQYF; DNA: TGTGCCAGCAGCGGCCACGGACTAGTGGGCGCAGATACGCAGTATTTT
J: TRBJ2-5; length: 15; D: TRBD1; V: TRBV28; size: NA; CDR3: CASSHRDSPQETQYF; DNA: TGTGCCAGCAGTCACCGGGACAGCCCTCAAGAGACCCAGTACTTC
J: TRBJ2-6; length: 15; D: NA; V: TRBV27; size: NA; CDR3: CASGELSSGANVLTF; DNA: TGTGCCAGCGGTGAGTTGAGCTCTGGGGCCAACGTCCTGACTTTC
J: TRBJ2-1; length: 16; D: TRBD2; V: TRBV7-7; size: NA; CDR3: CASSLRLAGSYNEQFF; DNA: TGTGCTAGCAGCTTGCGACTAGCGGGAAGCTACAATGAGCAGTTCTTC
J: TRBJ2-1; length: 13; D: TRBD2; V: TRBV29-1; size: NA; CDR3: CSAGTSVYNEQFF; DNA: TGCAGCGCCGGGACTAGCGTATACAATGAGCAGTTCTTC
J: TRBJ2-7; length: 17; D: NA; V: TRBV18; size: NA; CDR3: CASSPNPTGTLSYEQYF; DNA: TGTGCCAGCTCACCCAATCCCACCGGGACACTATCCTACGAGCAGTACTTC
J: TRBJ1-5; length: 14; D: NA; V: TRBV7-8; size: NA; CDR3: CASSLNNRGWPQHF; DNA: TGTGCCAGCAGCCTTAACAACCGGGGGTGGCCCCAGCATTTT
J: TRBJ1-4; length: 17; D: TRBD1; V: TRBV6-1; size: NA; CDR3: CASSEPRGTGRGEKLFF; DNA: TGTGCCAGCAGTGAACCACGCGGGACAGGTCGAGGCGAAAAACTGTTTTTT
J: TRBJ2-7; length: 15; D: NA; V: TRBV4-1; size: NA; CDR3: CASSQGLGLLYEQYF; DNA: TGCGCCAGCAGCCAAGGTCTGGGGTTATTGTACGAGCAGTACTTC
J: TRBJ1-2; length: 12; D: NA; V: TRBV5-6; size: NA; CDR3: CASSLTPYGYTF; DNA: TGTGCCAGCAGCTTGACCCCCTATGGCTACACCTTC
J: TRBJ2-5; length: 14; D: TRBD1; V: TRBV18; size: NA; CDR3: CASFSGTGRETQYF; DNA: TGTGCCAGCTTTTCCGGGACAGGGCGAGAGACCCAGTACTTC
J: TRBJ1-1; length: 15; D: NA; V: TRBV18; size: once; CDR3: CASSPLDLTNTEAFF; DNA: TGTGCCAGCTCACCACTCGATCTTACAAACACTGAAGCTTTCTTT
J: TRBJ1-5; length: 15; D: NA; V: TRBV19; size: NA; CDR3: CASSSGAWNNQPQHF; DNA: TGTGCCAGTAGTAGCGGGGCTTGGAACAATCAGCCCCAGCATTTT
J: TRBJ2-2; length: 14; D: TRBD2; V: TRBV6-4; size: NA; CDR3: CASGTRANTGELFF; DNA: TGTGCCAGCGGGACTAGAGCGAACACCGGGGAGCTGTTTTTT
J: TRBJ1-5; length: 12; D: NA; V: TRBV2; size: NA; CDR3: CASSLGNQPQHF; DNA: TGTGCCAGCAGTCTTGGGAATCAGCCCCAGCATTTT
J: TRBJ1-1; length: 16; D: NA; V: TRBV5-4; size: NA; CDR3: CASSSPGPMADTEAFF; DNA: TGTGCCAGCAGCTCGCCGGGACCCATGGCGGACACTGAAGCTTTCTTT
J: TRBJ2-5; length: 13; D: NA; V: TRBV27; size: NA; CDR3: CASSWGVGETQYF; DNA: TGTGCCAGCAGTTGGGGGGTGGGGGAGACCCAGTACTTC
J: TRBJ1-2; length: 12; D: NA; V: TRBV29-1; size: few; CDR3: CSVDPGGGGYTF; DNA: TGCAGCGTTGACCCCGGGGGAGGAGGCTACACCTTC
J: TRBJ1-6; length: 16; D: NA; V: TRBV21-1; size: NA; CDR3: CASSRGMSSYNSPLHF; DNA: TGTGCCAGCAGCAGGGGGATGAGCTCCTATAATTCACCCCTCCACTTT
J: TRBJ1-1; length: 16; D: NA; V: TRBV7-2; size: NA; CDR3: CASSLASRGQNTEAFF; DNA: TGTGCCAGCAGCTTAGCTAGCCGGGGACAGAACACTGAAGCTTTCTTT
J: TRBJ1-1; length: 11; D: TRBD1; V: TRBV20-1; size: NA; CDR3: CSATQGTEAFF; DNA: TGCAGTGCTACACAGGGGACTGAAGCTTTCTTT
J: TRBJ1-3; length: 13; D: NA; V: TRBV5-4; size: NA; CDR3: CASSSGRGNTIYF; DNA: TGTGCCAGCAGCTCTGGGCGCGGAAACACCATATATTTT
J: TRBJ1-4; length: 14; D: NA; V: TRBV30; size: NA; CDR3: CAWSVLATNEKLFF; DNA: TGTGCCTGGAGTGTATTGGCAACTAATGAAAAACTGTTTTTT
J: TRBJ1-1; length: 16; D: NA; V: TRBV10-3; size: NA; CDR3: CAISSGRSWVNTEAFF; DNA: TGTGCCATCAGTTCAGGGAGGTCCTGGGTGAACACTGAAGCTTTCTTT
J: TRBJ1-1; length: 15; D: NA; V: TRBV19; size: NA; CDR3: CASEVGGGRSTEAFF; DNA: TGTGCCAGTGAGGTGGGCGGGGGCAGGAGCACTGAAGCTTTCTTT
J: TRBJ2-1; length: 13; D: NA; V: TRBV12-3/TRBV12-4; size: NA; CDR3: CASTTFGYNEQFF; DNA: TGTGCCAGCACCACCTTCGGGTACAATGAGCAGTTCTTC
J: TRBJ1-5; length: 13; D: TRBD1; V: TRBV12-3/TRBV12-4; size: NA; CDR3: CASRDRANQPQHF; DNA: TGTGCCAGCAGGGACAGGGCGAATCAGCCCCAGCATTTT
J: TRBJ2-1; length: 17; D: NA; V: TRBV18; size: NA; CDR3: CASSPDRTSLLRDEQFF; DNA: TGTGCCAGCTCACCGGACAGGACTAGCCTCTTAAGGGATGAGCAGTTCTTC
J: TRBJ1-2; length: 22; D: NA; V: TRBV19; size: NA; CDR3: CASSRRDASHLSSLSTNYGYTF; DNA: TGTGCCAGTAGTAGGAGGGACGCTTCCCACCTGTCCTCATTGAGCACTAACTATGGCTACACCTTC
J: TRBJ1-1; length: 13; D: NA; V: TRBV18; size: NA; CDR3: CASSLQENTEAFF; DNA: TGTGCCAGCTCGCTACAAGAGAACACTGAAGCTTTCTTT
J: TRBJ2-7; length: 15; D: NA; V: TRBV5-1; size: NA; CDR3: CASSLATSSVHEQYF; DNA: TGCGCCAGCAGCTTGGCGACTAGTTCCGTCCACGAGCAGTACTTC
J: TRBJ2-7; length: 16; D: TRBD2; V: TRBV15; size: few; CDR3: CATSREGLADNYEQYF; DNA: TGTGCCACCAGCAGAGAAGGACTAGCGGACAACTACGAGCAGTACTTC
J: TRBJ2-6; length: 15; D: TRBD1; V: TRBV28; size: NA; CDR3: CGSGQGMSGANVLTF; DNA: TGTGGGTCCGGACAGGGAATGTCTGGGGCCAACGTCCTGACTTTC
J: TRBJ1-2; length: 13; D: NA; V: TRBV6-5; size: NA; CDR3: CASSPGQFGGYTF; DNA: TGTGCCAGCAGCCCCGGACAGTTTGGCGGCTACACCTTC
J: TRBJ2-5; length: 16; D: NA; V: TRBV9; size: NA; CDR3: CASSVGSRELQETQYF; DNA: TGTGCCAGCAGCGTAGGCTCCCGGGAGCTTCAAGAGACCCAGTACTTC
J: TRBJ1-1; length: 14; D: TRBD1; V: TRBV5-1; size: NA; CDR3: CASSTQGVNTEAFF; DNA: TGCGCCAGCAGCACCCAGGGGGTAAACACTGAAGCTTTCTTT
J: TRBJ2-3; length: 13; D: TRBD2; V: TRBV30; size: NA; CDR3: CARTSGRTDTQYF; DNA: TGTGCCCGCACTAGCGGGAGGACAGATACGCAGTATTTT
J: TRBJ2-7; length: 16; D: TRBD2; V: TRBV27; size: NA; CDR3: CASSLWAGVRSYEQYF; DNA: TGTGCCAGCAGTTTATGGGCGGGAGTTCGGTCCTACGAGCAGTACTTC
J: TRBJ1-1; length: 12; D: NA; V: TRBV30; size: NA; CDR3: CAWSPRQVEAFF; DNA: TGTGCCTGGAGCCCCCGACAGGTTGAAGCTTTCTTT
J: TRBJ2-7; length: 16; D: NA; V: TRBV3-1/TRBV3-2; size: NA; CDR3: CASSLTMGLLLGEQYF; DNA: TGTGCCAGCAGCCTTACGATGGGACTTCTACTAGGCGAGCAGTACTTC
J: TRBJ2-3; length: 17; D: NA; V: TRBV14; size: once; CDR3: CASSHNSGLTSTDTQYF; DNA: TGTGCCAGCAGCCACAACTCGGGACTCACTAGCACAGATACGCAGTATTTT
J: TRBJ1-1; length: 13; D: NA; V: TRBV11-3; size: NA; CDR3: CASSLEGRTEAFF; DNA: TGTGCCAGCAGCTTAGAGGGACGGACTGAAGCTTTCTTT
J: TRBJ2-5; length: 15; D: NA; V: TRBV7-9; size: NA; CDR3: CASSTPLGYQETQYF; DNA: TGTGCCAGCAGCACCCCCTTGGGGTACCAAGAGACCCAGTACTTC
J: TRBJ2-1; length: 17; D: TRBD2; V: TRBV4-1; size: NA; CDR3: CASSQDSGLAGYNEQFF; DNA: TGCGCCAGCAGCCAAGATTCGGGACTAGCGGGATACAATGAGCAGTTCTTC
J: TRBJ1-1; length: 14; D: NA; V: TRBV7-2; size: once; CDR3: CASSLGGGNTEAFF; DNA: TGTGCCAGCAGCTTAGGCGGGGGGAACACTGAAGCTTTCTTT
J: TRBJ1-1; length: 18; D: NA; V: TRBV10-3; size: NA; CDR3: CAISESNVWRSEDTEAFF; DNA: TGTGCCATCAGTGAGTCGAACGTTTGGCGGTCCGAGGACACTGAAGCTTTCTTT
J: TRBJ2-7; length: 15; D: TRBD1; V: TRBV30; size: NA; CDR3: CAWSGGTGPPYEQYF; DNA: TGTGCCTGGAGTGGGGGGACAGGGCCCCCCTACGAGCAGTACTTC
J: TRBJ1-2; length: 13; D: NA; V: TRBV9; size: NA; CDR3: CASSVVRADGYTF; DNA: TGTGCCAGCAGCGTGGTGAGGGCCGATGGCTACACCTTC
J: TRBJ2-1; length: 19; D: TRBD1; V: TRBV24-1; size: NA; CDR3: CAPARRDRAKDGVYNEQFF; DNA: TGTGCCCCCGCTCGCCGGGACAGGGCAAAAGATGGGGTCTACAATGAGCAGTTCTTC
J: TRBJ1-1; length: 15; D: TRBD1; V: TRBV10-2; size: NA; CDR3: CASRLTGSAATEAFF; DNA: TGCGCCAGCAGATTGACAGGGTCTGCAGCCACTGAAGCTTTCTTT
J: TRBJ1-3; length: 17; D: TRBD1; V: TRBV9; size: NA; CDR3: CASSPLKWTGDGNTIYF; DNA: TGTGCCAGCAGCCCCCTAAAGTGGACAGGGGATGGAAACACCATATATTTT
J: TRBJ2-7; length: 13; D: NA; V: TRBV24-1; size: NA; CDR3: CATSLMGGYEQYF; DNA: TGTGCCACCAGCTTGATGGGGGGTTACGAGCAGTACTTC
J: TRBJ1-6; length: 14; D: NA; V: TRBV7-9; size: NA; CDR3: CASSLEDLNSPLHF; DNA: TGTGCCAGCAGCTTAGAGGATCTTAATTCACCCCTCCACTTT
J: TRBJ2-7; length: 13; D: TRBD2; V: TRBV20-1; size: NA; CDR3: CSASSAGGYEQYF; DNA: TGCAGTGCTAGTTCGGCGGGGGGTTACGAGCAGTACTTC
J: TRBJ2-2; length: 12; D: NA; V: TRBV5-1; size: NA; CDR3: CASSSSTGELFF; DNA: TGCGCCAGCAGTTCTAGTACCGGGGAGCTGTTTTTT
J: TRBJ2-5; length: 15; D: TRBD2; V: TRBV25-1; size: NA; CDR3: CASSEGGTGGETQYF; DNA: TGTGCCAGCAGTGAAGGGGGGACGGGGGGGGAGACCCAGTACTTC
J: TRBJ2-5; length: 16; D: TRBD2; V: TRBV9; size: NA; CDR3: CASSVGLAGALETQYF; DNA: TGTGCCAGCAGCGTAGGACTAGCGGGAGCTTTGGAGACCCAGTACTTC
J: TRBJ2-7; length: 13; D: NA; V: TRBV11-2; size: NA; CDR3: CASSSTRVYEQYF; DNA: TGTGCCAGCAGCTCGACTAGGGTCTACGAGCAGTACTTC
J: TRBJ2-1; length: 11; D: NA; V: TRBV20-1; size: NA; CDR3: CSATLDDEQFF; DNA: TGCAGTGCTACCTTAGACGATGAGCAGTTCTTC